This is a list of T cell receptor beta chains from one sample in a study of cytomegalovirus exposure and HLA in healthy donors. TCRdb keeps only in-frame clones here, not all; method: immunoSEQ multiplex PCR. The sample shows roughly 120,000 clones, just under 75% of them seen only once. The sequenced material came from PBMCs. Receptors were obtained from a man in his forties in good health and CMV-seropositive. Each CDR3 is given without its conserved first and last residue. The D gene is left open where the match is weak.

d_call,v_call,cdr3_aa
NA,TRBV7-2,ASSLQDSPNYGYT
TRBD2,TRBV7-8,ASSTTREGLADTQY
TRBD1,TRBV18,ASSPGTVYRPGNEQY
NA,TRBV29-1,SVRASYGYT
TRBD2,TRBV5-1,ASSLGGGYEQY
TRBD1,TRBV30,AWSSWGTGTYEQY
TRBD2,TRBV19,ASSIRGTSGSTDTQY
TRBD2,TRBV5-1,ASTSGGVTGELF
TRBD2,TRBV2,ASSGGTRGAQY
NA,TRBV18,ASSPLGTGELF
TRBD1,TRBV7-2,ASRPTGSGANVLT
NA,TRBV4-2,ASSQGAGINTQY
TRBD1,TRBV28,ASSLPPGQNSPLH
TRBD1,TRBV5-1,ASSSHDRESSYEQY
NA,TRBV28,ASFGQGSNQPQH
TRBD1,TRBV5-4,ASSLPGQGGYNSPLH
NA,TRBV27,ASSLLGATNEKLF
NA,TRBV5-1,ASSLVGGMNTEAF
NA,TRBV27,ASSLFGRGVGGYT
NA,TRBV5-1,ASSSATGLEQY
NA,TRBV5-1,ASSLERLAKIHTDTQY
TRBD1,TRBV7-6,ASSPTGLTGELDPYEQY
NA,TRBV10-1,ASSEFRVLNTEVF
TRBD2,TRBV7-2,ASSFSGLAGGAYNEQF
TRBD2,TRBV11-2,ASSLVLAGGLFGYEQY
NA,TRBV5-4,ASSLGTASQETQY
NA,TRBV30,AWSFQGNTEAF
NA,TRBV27,ASSLRGRGTNYGYT